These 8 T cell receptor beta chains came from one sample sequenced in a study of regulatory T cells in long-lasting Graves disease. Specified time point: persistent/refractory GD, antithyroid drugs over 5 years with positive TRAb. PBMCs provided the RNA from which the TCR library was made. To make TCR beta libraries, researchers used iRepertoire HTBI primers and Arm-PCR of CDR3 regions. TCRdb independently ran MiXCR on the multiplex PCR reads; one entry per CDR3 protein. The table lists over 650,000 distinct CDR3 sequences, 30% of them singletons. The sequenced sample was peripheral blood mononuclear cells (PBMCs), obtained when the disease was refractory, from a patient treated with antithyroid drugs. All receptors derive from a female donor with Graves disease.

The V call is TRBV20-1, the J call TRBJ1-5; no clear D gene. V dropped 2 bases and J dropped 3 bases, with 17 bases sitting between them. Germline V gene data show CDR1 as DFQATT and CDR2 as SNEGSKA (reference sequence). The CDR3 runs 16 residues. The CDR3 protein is CSARTRAAPDNQPQHF. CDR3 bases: TGCAGTGCTAGAACGCGAGCGGCACCGGACAATCAGCCCCAGCATTTT.

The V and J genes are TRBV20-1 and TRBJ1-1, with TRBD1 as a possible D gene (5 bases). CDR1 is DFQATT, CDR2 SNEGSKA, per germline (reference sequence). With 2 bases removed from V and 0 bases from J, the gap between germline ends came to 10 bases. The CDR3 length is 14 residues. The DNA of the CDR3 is TGCAGTGCTAGACCGGGACGAATGAACACTGAAGCTTTCTTT. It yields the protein CSARPGRMNTEAFF.

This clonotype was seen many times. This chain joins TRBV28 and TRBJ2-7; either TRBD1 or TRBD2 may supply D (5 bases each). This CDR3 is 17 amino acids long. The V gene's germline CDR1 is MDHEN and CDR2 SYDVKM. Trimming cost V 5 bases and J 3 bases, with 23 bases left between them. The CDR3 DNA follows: TGTGCCAGCAGTGGGGGTCTCGGCAGGTCGAAAATCTACGAGCAGTACTTC. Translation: CASSGGLGRSKIYEQYF.

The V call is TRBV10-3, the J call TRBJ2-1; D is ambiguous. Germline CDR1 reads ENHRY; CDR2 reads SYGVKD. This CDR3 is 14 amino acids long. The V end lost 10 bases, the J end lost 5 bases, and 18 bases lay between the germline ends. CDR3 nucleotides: TGTGCCACCTCTGACGCGGCTGGGGACAATGAGCAGTTCTTC. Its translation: CATSDAAGDNEQFF.

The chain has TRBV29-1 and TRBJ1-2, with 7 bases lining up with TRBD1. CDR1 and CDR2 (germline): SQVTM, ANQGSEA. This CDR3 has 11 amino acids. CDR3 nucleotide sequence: TGCAGTGCTAGACAGGGCTATGGCTACACCTTC. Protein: CSARQGYGYTF.

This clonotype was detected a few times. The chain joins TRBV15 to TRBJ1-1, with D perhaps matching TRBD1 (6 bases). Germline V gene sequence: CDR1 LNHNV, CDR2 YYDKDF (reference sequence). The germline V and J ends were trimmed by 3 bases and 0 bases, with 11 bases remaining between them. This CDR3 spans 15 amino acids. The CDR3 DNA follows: TGTGCCACCAGCAGTCGACAGGCTATGAACACTGAAGCTTTCTTT. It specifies CATSSRQAMNTEAFF.

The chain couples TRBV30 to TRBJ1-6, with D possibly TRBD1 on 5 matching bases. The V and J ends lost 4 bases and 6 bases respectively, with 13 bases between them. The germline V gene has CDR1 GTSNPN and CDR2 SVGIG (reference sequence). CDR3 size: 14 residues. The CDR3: CAWTQTVTNSPLHF. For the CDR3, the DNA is TGTGCCTGGACCCAGACAGTGACTAATTCACCCCTCCACTTT. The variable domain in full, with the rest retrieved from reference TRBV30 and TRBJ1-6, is SQTIHQWPATLVQPVGSPLSLECTVEGTSNPNLYWYRQAAGRGLQLLFYSVGIGQISSEVPQNLSASRPQDRQFILSSKKLLLSDSGFYLCAWTQTVTNSPLHFGNGTRLTVT.

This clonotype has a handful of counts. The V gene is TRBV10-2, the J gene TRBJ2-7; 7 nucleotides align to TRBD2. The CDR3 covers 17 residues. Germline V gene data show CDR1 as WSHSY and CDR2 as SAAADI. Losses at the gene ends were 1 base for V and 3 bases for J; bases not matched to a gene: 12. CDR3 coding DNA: TGCGCCAGCAGTGAGTTTAGCAGCGCTAGCGGTCTCTACGAGCAGTACTTC. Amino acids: CASSEFSSASGLYEQYF.